Shown below are 18 T cell receptor beta chains from a single sample sequenced in a study of blood T cells in healthy people across ages. A J-beta primer mix and a sample-barcoded 5' primer were used in a second PCR of roughly 6 to 12 cycles. TCRdb ran MiXCR on the 5' RACE reads and lists one entry per CDR3 protein. This sample carries 700,000 or so distinct CDR3 sequences, about 20% of them seen once, and the ten largest clones take roughly 22%. Sequencing was carried out using blood. Receptors were obtained from a man between 65 and 79 years old in good health.

The chain combines TRBV29-1 with TRBJ2-5, with D unresolved. TRBJ2-7 explains the end of the DNA better; the J call may be wrong. There are 12 residues in the CDR3. Germline CDR1 SQVTM, CDR2 ANQGSEA. The chain's CDR3 is CSVGANPYEQYV. As DNA, the CDR3 is TGCAGCGTCGGCGCCAACCCCTACGAGCAGTACGTC.

This clonotype has only a few counts. The rearrangement uses TRBV2 and TRBJ2-7; D gene ambiguous. The CDR3 loop spans 13 amino acids. The germline V gene has CDR1 SNHLY and CDR2 FYNNEI. V was pared by 9 bases and J by 6 bases, with 18 bases between. This chain's CDR3 is CASNRFMPFEQYF. The CDR3 DNA reads TGTGCCAGTAACCGTTTCATGCCCTTCGAGCAGTACTTC.

This clonotype has more than one count but fewer than ten. The rearrangement links TRBV20-1 to TRBJ2-3, with unresolved D. CDR3 length equals 16 residues. V was pared by 3 bases and J by 6 bases, with 22 bases between. Germline CDR1 DFQATT, CDR2 SNEGSKA (reference sequence). The CDR3 coding sequence is TGCAGTGCTAGTAGTCAGGTCGGCCCTAAAGGGGATACGCAGTATTTT. Its protein product is CSASSQVGPKGDTQYF.

This clonotype was recorded a few times. The chain employs TRBV5-6 and TRBJ1-1; 9 bases align to TRBD1. Per the germline V gene, CDR1 is SGHDT and CDR2 is YYEEEE. Trimming took 4 bases from V and 4 from J; bases not matched to a gene: 11. The CDR3 spans 16 residues. The CDR3 DNA sequence: TGTGCCAGCAGCCCCGGGACAGGGAGAATAGGCACTGAAGCTTTCTTT. Translated: CASSPGTGRIGTEAFF.

About this clonotype itself: The CDR3 end shows no conserved phenylalanine or tryptophan, and so a read error is likely. This rearrangement joins TRBV7-8 to TRBJ1-2; D is unclear. V gave up 1 base and J gave up 7 bases, with 16 bases separating them. Looked up from germline, CDR1 is SGHVS and CDR2 is FQNEAQ. The CDR3 totals 15 residues. CDR3 sequence reads: CASSLGRADLSGYTL. The DNA of the CDR3 is TGTGCCAGCAGCTTAGGCCGGGCGGACTTGAGTGGCTACACCCTC.

This clonotype has just a few counts. This chain joins TRBV2 and TRBJ1-5; D remains ambiguous. Germline V gene lookup returns CDR1 SNHLY and CDR2 FYNNEI. The V gene lost 2 bases and the J gene lost 2 bases, with 10 bases spanning the gap. The CDR3 has 15 amino acids. The CDR3 sequence is CASSEWSKGNQPQHF. The CDR3 DNA reads as TGTGCCAGCAGTGAATGGTCAAAGGGCAATCAGCCCCAGCATTTT.

This clonotype turned up a few times. The junction and the germline gene differ at one end; a read error may be behind it. The V gene is TRBV5-1, the J gene TRBJ2-1, with D possibly TRBD2 on 6 matching bases. CDR1 is SGHRS, CDR2 YFSETQ, per germline. The CDR3 covers 16 residues. CDR3 sequence (DNA): TGTGCCAGCAGCTTGTCAGCGGGCGCGTCCTACAATGAGCAGTTCTTC. This encodes CASSLSAGASYNEQFF.

The sample holds a few counts of this clonotype. This CDR3 is CSAGYNEQFF. The CDR3 nucleotides are TGCAGCGCAGGATACAATGAGCAGTTCTTC. V usage is TRBV29-1 and J usage is TRBJ2-1; D is unresolved. This CDR3 has 10 residues. V was shortened by 7 bases and J by 4 bases, with 5 bases between the two germline ends. Germline CDR1 and CDR2: SQVTM and ANQGSEA.

This clonotype came up a few times. The V and J genes are TRBV9 and TRBJ1-5; D is possibly TRBD1 (5 bases). The CDR3 has 14 amino acids. CDR1 and CDR2 from the germline V gene are SGDLS and YYNGEE. V dropped 5 bases and J dropped 1 base, with 10 bases sitting between them. The CDR3 region has the DNA TGTGCCAGCAGTCGGACATTCAGCAATCAGCCCCAGCATTTT. Translation: CASSRTFSNQPQHF. Filled out from reference TRBV9 and TRBJ1-5, the complete variable domain reads DSGVTQTPKHLITATGQRVTLRCSPRSGDLSVYWYQQSLDQGLQFLIQYYNGEERAKGNILERFSAQQFPDLHSELNLSSLELGDSALYFCASSRTFSNQPQHFGDGTRLSIL.

This clonotype was counted only a few times. The chain has TRBV3-1 and TRBJ2-3; tentative D call: TRBD1 (5 bases). V lost 6 bases, J lost 2 bases, and 18 bases lay in between. Germline loops: CDR1 LGHDT, CDR2 YNNKEL (reference sequence). This CDR3 comprises 16 residues. As DNA, the CDR3 is TGTGCCAGCAGGCGGACACATGCGGAACTCACAGATACGCAGTATTTT. Its translation is CASRRTHAELTDTQYF.

This clonotype was recorded a few times. The J gene is TRBJ2-1, the V gene TRBV20-1; 7 bases fit TRBD2. This CDR3 contains 16 residues. Losses at the gene ends were 3 bases for V and 7 bases for J; bases not matched to a gene: 15. Looked up from germline, CDR1 is DFQATT and CDR2 is SNEGSKA (reference sequence). CDR3 protein: CSASPLREGSGNEQFF. DNA for the CDR3: TGCAGTGCTAGCCCCTTGAGGGAGGGCTCAGGGAATGAGCAGTTCTTC.

This clonotype is deemed medium-sized (0.01 to 0.1%). The chain joins TRBV7-8 to TRBJ1-5; a weak D match, TRBD1 (5 bases). Germline values: CDR1 SGHVS, CDR2 FQNEAQ. V was cut by 2 bases and J by 2 bases, with 16 bases left in between. The length of the CDR3 is 17 residues. For the CDR3, the DNA is TGTGCCAGCAGCTTACGCGTGGACACCGTTCGCAATCAGCCCCAGCATTTT. Amino acid sequence: CASSLRVDTVRNQPQHF.

This clonotype turned up a few times. The chain carries TRBV29-1 and TRBJ1-2; D not resolved. V lost 6 bases and J 1 base, leaving 9 bases between the germline ends. The CDR3 consists of 12 residues. CDR1 and CDR2 from the germline V gene are SQVTM and ANQGSEA. The CDR3 reads CSVRTDNYGYTF. CDR3 DNA sequence: TGCAGCGTCCGCACAGATAACTATGGCTACACCTTC.

Only a few counts were recorded for this clonotype. CDR3 sequence (DNA): TGCAGCGTCGGTGAGTGGGACAGGGTCTACGAGCAGTACTTC. It is translated as CSVGEWDRVYEQYF. The chain employs TRBV29-1 and TRBJ2-7; 9 bases are a match to TRBD1. Germline V lookup: CDR1 SQVTM, CDR2 ANQGSEA. This CDR3 has 14 residues. J lost 3 bases, V lost 6 bases, and 9 bases had no gene match.

The chain is built from TRBV6-2 or TRBV6-3 and TRBJ1-5, with TRBD1 as a possible D gene (5 bases). This CDR3 has 14 amino acids. V was trimmed by 6 bases and J by 0 bases, leaving 9 bases between them. Germline V gene lookup returns CDR1 MNHEY and CDR2 SVGEGT. CDR3 DNA sequence: TGTGCCAGCAGCGGACATCTTAGCAATCAGCCCCAGCATTTT. This encodes CASSGHLSNQPQHF.

V is TRBV4-1 and J is TRBJ2-2; D is uncertain. The CDR3 covers 16 residues. V was cut by 0 bases and J by 7 bases, with 15 bases left in between. The germline CDR1 and CDR2 sequences are MGHRA and YSYEKL. CDR3 DNA sequence: TGCGCCAGCAGCCAAGACCCCGGTGTTGGGAACGGGGAGCTGTTTTTT. It translates to CASSQDPGVGNGELFF.

The V gene is TRBV6-6, the J gene TRBJ1-1; D is perhaps TRBD1 (5 bases). V was pared by 6 bases and J by 5 bases, with 13 bases between. This CDR3 comprises 13 residues. Germline V gene data show CDR1 as MNHNY and CDR2 as SVGAGI (reference sequence). CDR3 sequence reads: CASRPDWGTEAFF. The CDR3, as DNA: TGTGCCAGCAGGCCGGACTGGGGGACTGAAGCTTTCTTT.

The rearrangement uses TRBV12-3 or TRBV12-4 and TRBJ1-2; weak D call: TRBD1 (6 bases). The CDR3 consists of 12 residues. V was pared by 8 bases and J by 5 bases, with 12 bases between. CDR3 residues: CASYQGSYGYTF. As DNA, the CDR3 is TGTGCCAGCTACCAGGGGAGTTATGGCTACACCTTC.